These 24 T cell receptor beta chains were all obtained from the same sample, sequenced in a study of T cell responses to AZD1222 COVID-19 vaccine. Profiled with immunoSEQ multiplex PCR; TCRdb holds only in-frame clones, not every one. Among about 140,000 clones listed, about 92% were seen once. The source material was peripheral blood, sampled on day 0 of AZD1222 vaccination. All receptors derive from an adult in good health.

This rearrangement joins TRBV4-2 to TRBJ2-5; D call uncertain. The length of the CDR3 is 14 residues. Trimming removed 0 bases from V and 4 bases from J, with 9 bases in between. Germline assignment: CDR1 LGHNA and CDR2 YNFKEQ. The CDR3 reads CASSQDLAPETQYF. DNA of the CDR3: TGTGCCAGCAGCCAAGATTTGGCCCCAGAGACCCAGTACTTC.

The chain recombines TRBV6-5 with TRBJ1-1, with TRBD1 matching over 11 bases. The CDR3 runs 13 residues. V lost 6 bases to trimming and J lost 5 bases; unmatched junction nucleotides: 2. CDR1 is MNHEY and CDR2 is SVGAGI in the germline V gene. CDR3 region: CASRGQGATEAFF. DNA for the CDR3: TGTGCCAGCAGAGGACAGGGGGCGACTGAAGCTTTCTTT.

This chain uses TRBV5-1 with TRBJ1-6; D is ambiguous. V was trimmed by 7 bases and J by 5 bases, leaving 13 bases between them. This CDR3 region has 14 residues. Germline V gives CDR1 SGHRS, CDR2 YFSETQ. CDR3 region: CASSRGIDNSPLHF. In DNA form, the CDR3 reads TGCGCCAGCTCACGCGGGATCGATAATTCACCCCTCCACTTT.

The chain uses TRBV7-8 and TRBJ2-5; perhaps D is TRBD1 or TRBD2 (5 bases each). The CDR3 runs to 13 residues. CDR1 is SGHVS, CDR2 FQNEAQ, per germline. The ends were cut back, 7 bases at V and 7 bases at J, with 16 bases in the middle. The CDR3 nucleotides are TGTGCCAGCACCGGGGCGGGCTTGGGGACCCAGTACTTC. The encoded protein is CASTGAGLGTQYF.

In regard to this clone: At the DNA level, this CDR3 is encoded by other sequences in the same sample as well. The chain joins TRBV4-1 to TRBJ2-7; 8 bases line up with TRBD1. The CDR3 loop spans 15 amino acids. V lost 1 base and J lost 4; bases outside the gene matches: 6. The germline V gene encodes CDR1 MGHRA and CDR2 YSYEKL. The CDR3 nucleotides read TGCGCCAGCAGCCAAGCCTGGGACAGGCGTTACGAGCAGTACTTC. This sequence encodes CASSQAWDRRYEQYF.

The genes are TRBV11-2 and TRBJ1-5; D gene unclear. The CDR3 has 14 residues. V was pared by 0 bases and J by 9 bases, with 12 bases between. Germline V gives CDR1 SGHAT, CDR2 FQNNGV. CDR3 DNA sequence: TGTGCCAGCAGCTTAGACCTATACCCGGGGCCCCAGCATTTT. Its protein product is CASSLDLYPGPQHF. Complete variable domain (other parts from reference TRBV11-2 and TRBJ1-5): EAGVAQSPRYKIIEKRQSVAFWCNPISGHATLYWYQQILGQGPKLLIQFQNNGVVDDSQLPKDRFSAERLKGVDSTLKIQPAKLEDSAVYLCASSLDLYPGPQHFGDGTRLSIL.

The CDR3 sequence is CASSQVATGGELWGYTF. CDR3 coding DNA: TGCGCCAGCAGCCAAGTGGCCACAGGGGGCGAGTTATGGGGCTACACCTTC. V gene TRBV4-3 combines with J gene TRBJ1-2; 9 bases map to TRBD1. This CDR3 spans 17 amino acids. After removal of 1 base from V and 8 bases from J, the junction contained 14 bases not matched to a gene. CDR1 and CDR2 (germline): LGHNA, YSLEER.

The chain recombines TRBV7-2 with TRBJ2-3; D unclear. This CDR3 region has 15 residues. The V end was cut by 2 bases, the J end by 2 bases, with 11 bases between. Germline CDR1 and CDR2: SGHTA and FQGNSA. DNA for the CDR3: TGTGCCAGCAGCTTACGGAGCGTTTACACAGATACGCAGTATTTT. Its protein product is CASSLRSVYTDTQYF.

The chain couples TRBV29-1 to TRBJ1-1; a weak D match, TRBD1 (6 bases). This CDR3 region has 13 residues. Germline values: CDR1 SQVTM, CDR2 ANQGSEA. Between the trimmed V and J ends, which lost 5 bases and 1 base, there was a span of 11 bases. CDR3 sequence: CSVRGAGNTEAFF. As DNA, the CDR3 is TGCAGCGTTCGGGGGGCGGGGAACACTGAAGCTTTCTTT.

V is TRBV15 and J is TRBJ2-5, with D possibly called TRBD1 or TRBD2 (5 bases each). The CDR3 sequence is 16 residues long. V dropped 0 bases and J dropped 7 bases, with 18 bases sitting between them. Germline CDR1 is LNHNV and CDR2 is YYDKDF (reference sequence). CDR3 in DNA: TGTGCCACCAGCAGAGAGAGCCAGGAGGTGGGGGTGACCCAGTACTTC. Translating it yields CATSRESQEVGVTQYF. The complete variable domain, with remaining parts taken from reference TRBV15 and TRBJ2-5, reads DAMVIQNPRYQVTQFGKPVTLSCSQTLNHNVMYWYQQKSSQAPKLLFHYYDKDFNNEADTPDNFQSRRPNTSFCFLDIRSPGLGDTAMYLCATSRESQEVGVTQYFGPGTRLLVL.

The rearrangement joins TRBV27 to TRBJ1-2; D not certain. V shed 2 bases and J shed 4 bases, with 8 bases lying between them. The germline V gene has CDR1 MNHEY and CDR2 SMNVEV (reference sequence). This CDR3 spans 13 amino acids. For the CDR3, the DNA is TGTGCCAGCAGTTTAAGGCCTTCCTATGGCTACACCTTC. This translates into CASSLRPSYGYTF.

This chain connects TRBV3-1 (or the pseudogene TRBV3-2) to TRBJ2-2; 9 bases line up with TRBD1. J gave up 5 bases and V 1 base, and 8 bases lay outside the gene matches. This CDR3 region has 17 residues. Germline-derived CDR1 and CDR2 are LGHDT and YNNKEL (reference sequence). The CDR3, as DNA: TGTGCCAGCAGCCAAGGGACAAGACAGGGGGTGACCGGGGAGCTGTTTTTT. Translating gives CASSQGTRQGVTGELFF.

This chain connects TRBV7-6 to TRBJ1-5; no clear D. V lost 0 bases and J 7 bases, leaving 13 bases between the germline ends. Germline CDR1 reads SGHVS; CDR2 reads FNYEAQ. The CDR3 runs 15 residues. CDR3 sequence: CASSLATTGLQPQHF. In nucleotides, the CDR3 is TGTGCCAGCAGCTTAGCGACGACGGGGTTACAGCCCCAGCATTTT.

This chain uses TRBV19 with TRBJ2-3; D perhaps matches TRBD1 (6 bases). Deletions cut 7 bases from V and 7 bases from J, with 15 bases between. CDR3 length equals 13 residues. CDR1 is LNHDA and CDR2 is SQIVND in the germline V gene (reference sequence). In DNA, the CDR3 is TGTGCCAGTATTCCAACAGGGAGAAATACGCAGTATTTT. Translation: CASIPTGRNTQYF. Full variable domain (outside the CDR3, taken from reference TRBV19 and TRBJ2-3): DGGITQSPKYLFRKEGQNVTLSCEQNLNHDAMYWYRQDPGQGLRLIYYSQIVNDFQKGDIAEGYSVSREKKESFPLTVTSAQKNPTAFYLCASIPTGRNTQYFGPGTRLTVL.

CDR3 coding DNA: TGTGCCAGCAGCTTAGATCAGAAGGGGAAGTTGGATGGCTACGAGCAGTACTTC. It is translated as CASSLDQKGKLDGYEQYF. This chain uses TRBV11-2 with TRBJ2-7; maybe TRBD1 (5 bases). This CDR3 contains 18 residues. Germline loops: CDR1 SGHAT, CDR2 FQNNGV. Trimming pared 0 bases from V and 3 bases from J, leaving 21 bases between.

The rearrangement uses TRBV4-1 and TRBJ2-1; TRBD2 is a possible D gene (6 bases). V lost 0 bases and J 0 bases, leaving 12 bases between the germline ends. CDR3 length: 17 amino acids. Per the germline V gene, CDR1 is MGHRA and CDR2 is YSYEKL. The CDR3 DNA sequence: TGCGCCAGCAGCCAAGACCCAGGGAGGATCTCCTACAATGAGCAGTTCTTC. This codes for CASSQDPGRISYNEQFF.

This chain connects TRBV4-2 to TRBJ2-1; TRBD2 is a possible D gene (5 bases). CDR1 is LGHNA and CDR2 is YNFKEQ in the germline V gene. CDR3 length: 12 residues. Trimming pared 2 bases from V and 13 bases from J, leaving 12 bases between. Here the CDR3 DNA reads TGTGCCAGCAGCCAAAGAATGGAGGCCCAGTTCTTC. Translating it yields CASSQRMEAQFF.

The CDR3 sequence: CAITPGRQTYNEQFF. CDR3 coding DNA: TGTGCCATCACTCCAGGCAGACAGACCTACAATGAGCAGTTCTTC. The V gene is TRBV10-3, the J gene TRBJ2-1; D perhaps matches TRBD1 (5 bases). Trimming cost V 7 bases and J 2 bases, with 15 bases left between them. The CDR3 length is 15 residues. The germline V gene encodes CDR1 ENHRY and CDR2 SYGVKD.

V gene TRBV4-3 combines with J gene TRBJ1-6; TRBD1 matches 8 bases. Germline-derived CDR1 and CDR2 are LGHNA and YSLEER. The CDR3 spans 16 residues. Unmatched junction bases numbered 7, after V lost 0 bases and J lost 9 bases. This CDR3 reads CASSQDGQGSGSPLHF. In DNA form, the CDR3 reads TGCGCCAGCAGCCAAGATGGACAGGGCTCAGGTTCACCCCTCCACTTT.

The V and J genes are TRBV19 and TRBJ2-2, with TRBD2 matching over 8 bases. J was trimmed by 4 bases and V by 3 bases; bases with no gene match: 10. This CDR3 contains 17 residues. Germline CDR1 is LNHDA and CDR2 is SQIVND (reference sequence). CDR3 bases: TGTGCCAGTAGTATTTTGGGGAGCGGGGGAGGCACCGGGGAGCTGTTTTTT. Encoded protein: CASSILGSGGGTGELFF.

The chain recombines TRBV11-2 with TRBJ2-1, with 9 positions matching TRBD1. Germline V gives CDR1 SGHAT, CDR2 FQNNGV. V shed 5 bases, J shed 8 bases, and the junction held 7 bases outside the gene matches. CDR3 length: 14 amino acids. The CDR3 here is CASSQRTGVDEQFF. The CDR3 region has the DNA TGTGCCAGCAGCCAGAGGACAGGGGTGGATGAGCAGTTCTTC.

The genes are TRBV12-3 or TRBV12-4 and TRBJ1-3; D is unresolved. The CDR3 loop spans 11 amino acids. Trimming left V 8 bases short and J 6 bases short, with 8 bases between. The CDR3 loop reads CASAPENTIYF. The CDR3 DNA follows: TGTGCCAGCGCCCCGGAAAACACCATATATTTT.

The chain's CDR3 is CASSFLDRGTEAFF. The CDR3 DNA reads TGTGCCAGCAGTTTTTTGGACAGGGGAACTGAAGCTTTCTTT. The chain couples TRBV28 to TRBJ1-1; TRBD1 matches at 9 bases. With V trimmed by 3 bases and J by 5 bases, 4 bases remained unmatched. CDR3 length equals 14 residues. Germline CDR1 is MDHEN and CDR2 is SYDVKM.

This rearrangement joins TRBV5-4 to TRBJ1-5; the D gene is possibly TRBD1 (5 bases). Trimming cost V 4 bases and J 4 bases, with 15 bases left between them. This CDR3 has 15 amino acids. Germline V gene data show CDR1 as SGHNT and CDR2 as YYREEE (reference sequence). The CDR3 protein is CASSPGRGDNQPQHF. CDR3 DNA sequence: TGTGCCAGCAGCCCCGGCCGGGGCGATAATCAGCCCCAGCATTTT. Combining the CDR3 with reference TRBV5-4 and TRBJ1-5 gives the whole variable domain ETGVTQSPTHLIKTRGQQVTLRCSSQSGHNTVSWYQQALGQGPQFIFQYYREEENGRGNFPPRFSGLQFPNYSSELNVNALELDDSALYLCASSPGRGDNQPQHFGDGTRLSIL.